This T cell receptor (beta chain) was sequenced during a study of neurological immune-mediated disorders. V lost 4 bases and J 9 bases, leaving 13 bases between the germline ends. Germline CDR1 is LGHDT and CDR2 is YNNKEL (reference sequence). The CDR3 extends over 14 amino acids. Unsorted libraries were generated from 2 million PBMCs. These cells had been stored in RNAlater at -80 C. One entry per CDR3 protein results from TCRdb running MiXCR on the 5' RACE reads. The sample consists of tens of thousands of distinct CDR3 sequences, roughly 2.5% of them appearing once. Study-level points and caveats: TCR-beta repertoires seemed private in all groups, with no expanded CDR3 amino acid sequences shared.

There are many counts of this clonotype. The antigen remains undetermined. The receptor comes from a man aged 50 to 60 with multiple sclerosis. Sequenced: PBMCs. V usage is TRBV3-1 and J usage is TRBJ1-6; D perhaps matches TRBD1 (6 bases). The CDR3 is CASSRRTDSSPLHF. In DNA form, the CDR3 reads TGTGCCAGCAGCCGACGGACAGATAGTTCACCCCTCCACTTT. The full variable domain, in which reference TRBV3-1 and TRBJ1-6 provide the parts outside the CDR3, is DTAVSQTPKYLVTQMGNDKSIKCEQNLGHDTMYWYKQDSKKFLKIMFSYNNKELIINETVPNRFSPKSPDKAHLNLHINSLELGDSAVYFCASSRRTDSSPLHFGNGTRLTVT.